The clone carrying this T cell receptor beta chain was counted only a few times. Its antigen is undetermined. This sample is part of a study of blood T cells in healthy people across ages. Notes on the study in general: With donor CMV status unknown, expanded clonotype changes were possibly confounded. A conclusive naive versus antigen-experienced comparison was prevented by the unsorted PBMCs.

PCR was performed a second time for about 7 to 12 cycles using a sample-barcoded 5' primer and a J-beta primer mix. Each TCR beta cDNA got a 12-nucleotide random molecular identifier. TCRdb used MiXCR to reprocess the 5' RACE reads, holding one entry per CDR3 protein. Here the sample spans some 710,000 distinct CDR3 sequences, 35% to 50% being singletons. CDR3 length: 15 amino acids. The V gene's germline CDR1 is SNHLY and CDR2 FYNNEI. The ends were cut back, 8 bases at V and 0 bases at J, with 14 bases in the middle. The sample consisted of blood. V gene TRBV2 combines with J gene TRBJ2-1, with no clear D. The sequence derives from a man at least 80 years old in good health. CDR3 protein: CASGPPTSSYNEQFF. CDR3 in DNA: TGTGCCAGCGGGCCCCCCACGAGCTCCTACAATGAGCAGTTCTTC.